This is a list of T cell receptor beta chains from one sample in a study of blood T cell repertoires in COVID-19. Only in-frame clones appear in the TCRdb table, and some are missing; sequencing was by immunoSEQ multiplex PCR. The repertoire holds about 62,000 clones, with roughly 89% as singletons. Material: peripheral blood. The receptors stem from an elderly woman with acute or convalescent COVID-19. The CDR3 runs from the conserved cysteine through the conserved F or W. Each record gives: D gene, J gene, clone size, V gene, CDR3 protein, CDR3 DNA. D genes are given only for firm matches. Size is stated for part of the rows, as once, few or many counts, or as a class when the clone is expanded.

d_gene: TRBD2; j_gene: TRBJ2-5; abundance: -; v_gene: TRBV4-2; CDR3aa: CASSQRLAGIQETQYF; CDR3nt: TGTGCCAGCAGCCAGCGACTAGCGGGGATCCAAGAGACCCAGTACTTC
d_gene: -; j_gene: TRBJ1-3; abundance: -; v_gene: TRBV5-6; CDR3aa: CASSSAGERPGNTIYF; CDR3nt: TGTGCCAGCAGCTCCGCGGGGGAGCGGCCTGGAAACACCATATATTTT
d_gene: TRBD1; j_gene: TRBJ1-2; abundance: once; v_gene: TRBV24-1; CDR3aa: CATSEETGRGYTF; CDR3nt: TGTGCCACCAGTGAAGAGACAGGGAGAGGCTACACCTTC
d_gene: TRBD2; j_gene: TRBJ2-1; abundance: -; v_gene: TRBV7-3; CDR3aa: CASSLTPFSGGEQFF; CDR3nt: TGTGCCAGCAGCTTAACTCCGTTTAGCGGGGGGGAGCAGTTCTTC
d_gene: TRBD1; j_gene: TRBJ2-7; abundance: -; v_gene: TRBV2; CDR3aa: CASSDRGQGGEQYF; CDR3nt: TGTGCCAGCAGTGACAGGGGGCAAGGTGGCGAGCAGTACTTC
d_gene: -; j_gene: TRBJ2-7; abundance: -; v_gene: TRBV5-1; CDR3aa: CASSYAGMVSYEQYF; CDR3nt: TGCGCCAGCAGCTATGCGGGGATGGTGTCCTACGAGCAGTACTTC
d_gene: TRBD2; j_gene: TRBJ2-5; abundance: -; v_gene: TRBV2; CDR3aa: CASLRGVQETQYF; CDR3nt: TGTGCCAGCCTGCGGGGGGTCCAAGAGACCCAGTACTTC
d_gene: TRBD1; j_gene: TRBJ1-1; abundance: -; v_gene: TRBV6-6; CDR3aa: CASSYPDRGAEAFF; CDR3nt: TGTGCCAGCAGTTACCCAGACAGGGGAGCTGAAGCTTTCTTT
d_gene: -; j_gene: TRBJ2-7; abundance: -; v_gene: TRBV11-2; CDR3aa: CASSLHYEQYF; CDR3nt: TGTGCCAGCAGCTTACACTACGAGCAGTACTTC
d_gene: TRBD1; j_gene: TRBJ1-4; abundance: -; v_gene: TRBV7-2; CDR3aa: CASSLWTGAGEKLFF; CDR3nt: TGTGCCAGCAGCCTATGGACAGGGGCCGGTGAAAAACTGTTTTTT
d_gene: TRBD2; j_gene: TRBJ2-7; abundance: -; v_gene: TRBV29-1; CDR3aa: CSAGLAGDIGYEQYF; CDR3nt: TGCAGCGCCGGACTAGCGGGAGACATCGGCTACGAGCAGTACTTC
d_gene: TRBD2; j_gene: TRBJ2-1; abundance: -; v_gene: TRBV18; CDR3aa: CASSPIDGGNEQFF; CDR3nt: TGTGCCAGCTCACCGATCGACGGGGGGAATGAGCAGTTCTTC
d_gene: -; j_gene: TRBJ2-3; abundance: -; v_gene: TRBV2; CDR3aa: CASTREAEDTQYF; CDR3nt: TGTGCCAGCACCCGTGAGGCTGAAGATACGCAGTATTTT